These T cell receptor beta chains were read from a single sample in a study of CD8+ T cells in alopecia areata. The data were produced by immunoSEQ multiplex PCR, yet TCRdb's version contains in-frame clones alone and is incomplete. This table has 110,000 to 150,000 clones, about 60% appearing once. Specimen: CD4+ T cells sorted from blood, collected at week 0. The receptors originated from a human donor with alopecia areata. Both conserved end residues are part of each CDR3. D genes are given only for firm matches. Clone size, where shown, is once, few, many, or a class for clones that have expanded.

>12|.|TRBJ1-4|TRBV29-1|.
TGCAGCGAGGGTTGGGAGAATGAAAAACTGTTTTTT
CSEGWENEKLFF
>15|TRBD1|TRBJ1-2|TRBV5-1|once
TGCGCCAGCAGCTTATTACCGGGACAGAACTATGGCTACACCTTC
CASSLLPGQNYGYTF
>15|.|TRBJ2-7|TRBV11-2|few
TGTGCCAGCAGCTCCCTTGGGGCCAGGCTCTACGAGCAGTACTTC
CASSSLGARLYEQYF
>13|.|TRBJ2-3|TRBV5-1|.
TGCGCCAGCAGTGGAGGGGGAGGAGATACGCAGTATTTT
CASSGGGGDTQYF
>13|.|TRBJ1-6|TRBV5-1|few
TGCGCCAGCAGCTTGGAATCAAATTCACCCCTCCACTTT
CASSLESNSPLHF
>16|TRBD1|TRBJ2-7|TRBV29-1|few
TGCAGCGTTGAAGAATGGGTAGGGACAGGGCGTCACGAGCAGTACTTC
CSVEEWVGTGRHEQYF
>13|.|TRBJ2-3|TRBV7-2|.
TGTGCCAGCAGCTCCAGCATCACAGATACGCAGTATTTT
CASSSSITDTQYF
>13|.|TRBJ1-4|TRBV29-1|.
TGCAGCGTTTATATGGGGGGCAATGAAAAACTGTTTTTT
CSVYMGGNEKLFF
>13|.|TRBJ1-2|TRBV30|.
TGTGCCTTAACCAGGTTAGCTAACTATGGCTACACCTTC
CALTRLANYGYTF
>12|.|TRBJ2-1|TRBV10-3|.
TGTGCCATCAGATCCCCCCTCAATGAGCAGTTCTTC
CAIRSPLNEQFF
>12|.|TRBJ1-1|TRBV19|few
TGTGCCAGTAGTTACGGGACAAATGAAGCTTTCTTT
CASSYGTNEAFF
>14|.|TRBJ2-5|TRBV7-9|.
TGTGCCAGCAGCTTAAGTATAGCTGGCGAGACCCAGTACTTC
CASSLSIAGETQYF
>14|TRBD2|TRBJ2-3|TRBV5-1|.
TGCGCCAGCAGCTCAACTAGCGGGGGGGATACGCAGTATTTT
CASSSTSGGDTQYF
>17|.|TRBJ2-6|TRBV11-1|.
TGTGCCAGCAGCTTAGACGGCGGGACCTCTGGGGCCAACGTCCTGACTTTC
CASSLDGGTSGANVLTF
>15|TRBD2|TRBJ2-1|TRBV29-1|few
TGCAGCGCTCAACTCCTAGCGGGGGGATACAATGAGCAGTTCTTC
CSAQLLAGGYNEQFF
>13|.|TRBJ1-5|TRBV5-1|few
TGCGCCAGCAGCTTGGGTGTAGGTCAGCCCCAGCATTTT
CASSLGVGQPQHF
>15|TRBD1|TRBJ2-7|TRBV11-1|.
TGTGCCAGCAGGTTAGAGGGGACAGGGGGATACGAGCAGTACTTC
CASRLEGTGGYEQYF
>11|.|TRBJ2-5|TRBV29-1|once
TGCAGCGCCTGGGAGGCGGAGACCCAGTACTTC
CSAWEAETQYF
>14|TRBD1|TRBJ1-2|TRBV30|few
TGTGCCTGGATGAGGGTCCCGGACAGGCATGGCTACACCTTC
CAWMRVPDRHGYTF
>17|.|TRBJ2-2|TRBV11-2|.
TGTGCCAGCAGCGTGGATAAGAGGGCAGGGAAAACCGGGGAGCTGTTTTTT
CASSVDKRAGKTGELFF
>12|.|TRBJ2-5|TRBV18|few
TGTGCCAGCTCACCGAATGGAAAGACCCAGTACTTC
CASSPNGKTQYF
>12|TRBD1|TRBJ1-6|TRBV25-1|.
TGTGCCAGCAGAGGGGGCAATTCACCCCTCCACTTT
CASRGGNSPLHF
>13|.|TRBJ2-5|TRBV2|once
TGTGCCAGCAGTGAAGGTAACCAAGAGACCCAGTACTTC
CASSEGNQETQYF
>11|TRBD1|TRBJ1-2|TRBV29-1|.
TGCAGCTCCTCAGGGGGGGATGGCTACACCTTC
CSSSGGDGYTF
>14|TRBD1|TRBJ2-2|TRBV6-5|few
TGTGCCAGCAGGGACAGGTGGGACACCGGGGAGCTGTTTTTT
CASRDRWDTGELFF
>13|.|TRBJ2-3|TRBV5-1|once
TGCGCCAGCAGCTTGGGCGGCGTTGATACGCAGTATTTT
CASSLGGVDTQYF
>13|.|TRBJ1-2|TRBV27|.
TGTGCCAGCAGTTTAAGTGGGGCCTATGGCTACACCTTC
CASSLSGAYGYTF
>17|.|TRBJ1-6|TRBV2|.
TGTGCCAGCAGTGAAAACTCGTCGGCAGGGCAGGGTTCACCCCTCCACTTT
CASSENSSAGQGSPLHF
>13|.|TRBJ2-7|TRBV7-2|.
TGTGCCAGCAGCTTCCAAAATGGTTACGAGCAGTACTTC
CASSFQNGYEQYF
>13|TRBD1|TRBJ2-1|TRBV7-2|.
TGTGCCAGCAGCCCGGGACAGGGGGACGGGCAGTTCTTC
CASSPGQGDGQFF
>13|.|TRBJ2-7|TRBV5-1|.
TGCGCCAGCAGCTTGGGACAGTTATACGAGCAGTACTTC
CASSLGQLYEQYF
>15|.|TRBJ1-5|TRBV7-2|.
TGTGCCAGCAGCTTATCGAGCGGATTCAATCAGCCCCAGCATTTT
CASSLSSGFNQPQHF
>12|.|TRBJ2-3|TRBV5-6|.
TGTGCCAGCAGCTTAGAACCGCATACGCAGTATTTT
CASSLEPHTQYF
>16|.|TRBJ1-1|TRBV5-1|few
TGCGCCAGCAGCTCGGACCCTGGCAGCGTCAATACTGAAGCTTTCTTT
CASSSDPGSVNTEAFF
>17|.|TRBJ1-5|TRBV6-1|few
TGTGCCAGCAGTGAACAGATGGGAAAGAGGGGCAATCAGCCCCAGCATTTT
CASSEQMGKRGNQPQHF
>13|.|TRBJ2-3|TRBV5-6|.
TGTGCCAGCAGCCGCCCCCCGCTGGATACGCAGTATTTT
CASSRPPLDTQYF
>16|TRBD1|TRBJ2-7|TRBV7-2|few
TGTGCCAGCAGCTTCTCTTCAGGGGGCGGATCCTACGAGCAGTACTTC
CASSFSSGGGSYEQYF
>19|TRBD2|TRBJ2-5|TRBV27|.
TGTGCCAGCAGTTTATCGGGCGGGGGGCGAGGTGATTACCAAGAGACCCAGTACTTC
CASSLSGGGRGDYQETQYF
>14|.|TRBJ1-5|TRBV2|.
TGTGCCAGCAGTGAGCAGGGCCTTAATCAGCCCCAGCATTTT
CASSEQGLNQPQHF
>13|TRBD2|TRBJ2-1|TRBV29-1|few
TGCAGCGTTAGCGGGGGGAATTACAATGAGCAGTTCTTC
CSVSGGNYNEQFF
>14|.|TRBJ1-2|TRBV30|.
TGTGCCTGGAGTGTACAGGGAGGTAACTATGGCTACACCTTC
CAWSVQGGNYGYTF
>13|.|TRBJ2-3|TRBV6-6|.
TGTGCCAGCAGCCCACCGGGGACAGATACGCAGTATTTT
CASSPPGTDTQYF
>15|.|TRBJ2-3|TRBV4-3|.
TGCGCCAGCAGCCAAGGGGGCAGCAAGACAGATACGCAGTATTTT
CASSQGGSKTDTQYF
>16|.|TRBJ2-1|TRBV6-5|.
TGTGCCAGCAGTTATAACAGCCGGCTATCCTACAATGAGCAGTTCTTC
CASSYNSRLSYNEQFF